Shown below are 6 T cell receptor beta chains from a single sample sequenced in a study of Ad26.COV2.S vaccination and SARS-CoV-2 variants. The treatment: around 19 received Ad26.COV2.S at low or high dose, single or two shots; five or six received placebo; per-sample allocation not given. Collection of samples fell on day 63 after the first vaccine or placebo injection. Here immunoSEQ multiplex PCR was the method, and the copy in TCRdb shows in-frame clones only, minus some. The table records about 320,000 clones, roughly 88% of them present only once. The specimen comprised peripheral blood, sampled in a trial of Ad26.COV2.S vaccine versus placebo. All receptors come from a person between 18 and 65 years old who received the Ad26.COV2.S COVID-19 vaccine or a placebo.

This clone occurred once. The chain has TRBV4-3 and TRBJ1-1; D unresolved. Germline V CDR1 and CDR2: LGHNA, YSLEER. This CDR3 region has 14 residues. The germline V and J ends were trimmed by 1 base and 7 bases, with 13 bases remaining between them. In DNA, the CDR3 is TGCGCCAGCAGCCAAGGTGGGCCCGGGATTGAAGCTTTCTTT. Translation: CASSQGGPGIEAFF.

This chain uses TRBV5-1 with TRBJ1-1, with a weak D call TRBD1 (5 bases). The length of the CDR3 is 14 residues. The V and J ends lost 1 base and 1 base respectively, with 8 bases between them. CDR1 SGHRS and CDR2 YFSETQ come from the germline V gene. This CDR3 is CASSLIGENTEAFF. In DNA form, the CDR3 reads TGCGCCAGCAGCTTGATAGGGGAGAACACTGAAGCTTTCTTT.

The chain employs TRBV6-2 or TRBV6-3 and TRBJ1-2; D not resolved. Trimming removed 5 bases from V and 1 base from J, with 11 bases in between. Germline CDR1 is MNHEY and CDR2 is SVGEGT. The length of the CDR3 is 14 residues. CDR3 amino acids: CASSPLGVNYGYTF. CDR3 sequence (DNA): TGTGCCAGCAGTCCCCTCGGGGTTAACTATGGCTACACCTTC.

This chain uses TRBV13 with TRBJ1-1, with unresolved D. V gave up 3 bases and J gave up 4 bases, with 12 bases separating them. The CDR3 has 14 amino acids. Per germline, CDR1 PRHDT and CDR2 FYEKMQ (reference sequence). CDR3 coding DNA: TGTGCCAGCAGCTTCGAGAGGTTAAGCACTGAAGCTTTCTTT. Amino acid sequence: CASSFERLSTEAFF.

This sequence joins TRBV7-2 and TRBJ1-1; perhaps TRBD1 as D (6 bases). The CDR3 runs to 15 residues. V lost 4 bases and J 2 bases, leaving 14 bases between the germline ends. CDR1 SGHTA and CDR2 FQGNSA come from the germline V gene. This CDR3 is CASSSTGQINTEAFF. CDR3 DNA: TGTGCCAGCAGCTCAACGGGACAAATCAACACTGAAGCTTTCTTT. Based on the CDR3 plus reference TRBV7-2 and TRBJ1-1, the full variable domain is GAGVSQSPSNKVTEKGKDVELRCDPISGHTALYWYRQSLGQGLEFLIYFQGNSAPDKSGLPSDRFSAERTGGSVSTLTIQRTQQEDSAVYLCASSSTGQINTEAFFGQGTRLTVV.

A word on this clone: The junction and the germline gene differ at one end; a read error may be behind it. V gene TRBV2 combines with J gene TRBJ2-7; TRBD1 matches at 7 bases. The CDR3 loop spans 14 amino acids. Germline loops: CDR1 SNHLY, CDR2 FYNNEI. The CDR3 spells CASRGVQGFFLSRF. CDR3 coding DNA: TGTGCCAGCAGGGGGGTACAGGGGTTTTTCTTGTCCCGCTTC.